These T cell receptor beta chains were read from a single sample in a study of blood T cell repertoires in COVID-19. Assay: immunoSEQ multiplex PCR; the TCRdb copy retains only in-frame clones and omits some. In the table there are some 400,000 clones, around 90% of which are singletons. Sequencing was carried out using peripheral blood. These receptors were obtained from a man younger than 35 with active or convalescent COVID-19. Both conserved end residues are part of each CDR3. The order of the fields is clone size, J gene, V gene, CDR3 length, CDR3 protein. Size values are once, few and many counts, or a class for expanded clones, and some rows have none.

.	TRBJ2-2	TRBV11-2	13	CASRRFMTGELFF
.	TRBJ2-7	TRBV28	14	CASSTLRQGDEQYF
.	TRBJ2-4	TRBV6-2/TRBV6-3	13	CASSPTSGNIQYF
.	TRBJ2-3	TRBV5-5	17	CASSLAAEAGGSDTQYF
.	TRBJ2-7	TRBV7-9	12	CASSLGTIEQYF
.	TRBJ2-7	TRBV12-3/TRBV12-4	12	CASSEWGVEQYF
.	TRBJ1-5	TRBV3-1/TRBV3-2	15	CASSQGTGSNQPQHF
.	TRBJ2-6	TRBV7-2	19	CASSPRLGTHHSGANVLTF
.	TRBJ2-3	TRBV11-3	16	CASSLGRAASTDTQYF
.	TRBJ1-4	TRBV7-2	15	CASSDNRGPNEKLFF
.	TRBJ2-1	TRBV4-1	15	CASSHVTASYNEQFF
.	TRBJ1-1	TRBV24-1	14	CATSDSTVNTEAFF
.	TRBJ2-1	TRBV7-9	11	CASSLRGEQFF
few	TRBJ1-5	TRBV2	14	CASSVDRLGQPQHF
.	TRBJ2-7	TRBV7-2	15	CASRYRDRHSYEQYF
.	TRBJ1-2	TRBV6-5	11	CASGQGLDYTF
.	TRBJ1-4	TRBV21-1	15	CASLRGIATNEKLFF
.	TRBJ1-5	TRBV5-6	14	CASSGGLRNQPQHF
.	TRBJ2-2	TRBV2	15	CASLPDRANTGELFF
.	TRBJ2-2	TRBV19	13	CASSWGQNGELFF
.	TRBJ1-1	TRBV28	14	CASSYQGRNTEAFF
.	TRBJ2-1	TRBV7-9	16	CASSSRLAGGVKEQFF
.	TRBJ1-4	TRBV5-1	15	CASSLAGGLQEKLFF
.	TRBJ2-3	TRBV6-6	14	CASKSGIGTDTQYF
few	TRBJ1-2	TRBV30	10	CAWSRGGYTF
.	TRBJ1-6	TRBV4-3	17	CASSQQGTGSYNSPLHF
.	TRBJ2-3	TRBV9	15	CASSPRWQATDTQYF
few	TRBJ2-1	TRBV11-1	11	CASSFRGEQFF
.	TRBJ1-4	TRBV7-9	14	CASSLGHTNEKLFF
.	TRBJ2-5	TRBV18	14	CASSKQGAAETQYF
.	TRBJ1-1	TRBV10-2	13	CASSDWGDTEAFF
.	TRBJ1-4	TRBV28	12	CASSFRGEKLFF
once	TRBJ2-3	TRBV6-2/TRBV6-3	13	CASSYPGTDTQYF
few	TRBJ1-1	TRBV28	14	CASSFQGKGTEAFF
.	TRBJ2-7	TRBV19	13	CASSSIAGYEQYF
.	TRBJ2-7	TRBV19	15	CASSAGTSGGYEQYF
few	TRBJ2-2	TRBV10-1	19	CASSNSGRPLLSHTGELFF
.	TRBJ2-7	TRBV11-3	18	CASSSASRGQGAFHEQYF
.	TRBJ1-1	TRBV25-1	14	CASSEQSMNTEAFF
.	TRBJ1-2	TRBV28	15	CASSLISRQTYGYTF
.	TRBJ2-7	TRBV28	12	CATKRFSYEQYF
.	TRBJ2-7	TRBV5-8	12	CANGQGAREQYF
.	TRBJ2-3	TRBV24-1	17	CATSRNPSGRNTDTQYF
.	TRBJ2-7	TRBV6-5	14	CASRFGQGSYEQYF
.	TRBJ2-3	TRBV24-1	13	CATSVDGADTQYF
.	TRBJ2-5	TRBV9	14	CASSVGNSQETQYF
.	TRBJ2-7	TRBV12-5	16	CASGGPNRGDPYEQYF
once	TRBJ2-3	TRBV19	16	CASSTETGLGTDTQYF
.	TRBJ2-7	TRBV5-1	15	CASSVTGGLYGEQYF
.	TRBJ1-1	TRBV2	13	CASSADKNTEAFF